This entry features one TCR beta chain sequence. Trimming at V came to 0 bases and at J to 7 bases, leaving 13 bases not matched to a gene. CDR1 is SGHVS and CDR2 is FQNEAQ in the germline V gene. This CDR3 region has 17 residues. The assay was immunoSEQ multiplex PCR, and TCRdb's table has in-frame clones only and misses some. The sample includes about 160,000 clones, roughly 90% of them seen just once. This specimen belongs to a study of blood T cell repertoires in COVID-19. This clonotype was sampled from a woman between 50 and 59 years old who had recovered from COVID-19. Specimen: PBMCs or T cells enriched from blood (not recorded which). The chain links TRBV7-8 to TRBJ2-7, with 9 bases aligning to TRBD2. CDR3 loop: CASSLARIAGVEGEQYF. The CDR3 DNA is TGTGCCAGCAGCTTAGCCCGCATAGCGGGGGTAGAGGGTGAGCAGTACTTC. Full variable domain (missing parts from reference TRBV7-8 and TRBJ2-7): GAGVSQSPRYKVAKRGQDVALRCDPISGHVSLFWYQQALGQGPEFLTYFQNEAQLDKSGLPSDRFFAERPEGSVSTLKIQRTQQEDSAVYLCASSLARIAGVEGEQYFGPGTRLTVT.